This is a list of T cell receptor beta chains from one sample in a study of cytotoxic CD8 clonotypes in ibrutinib-treated CLL. Method: immunoSEQ multiplex PCR; TCRdb's copy keeps in-frame clones and lacks some. The repertoire has hundreds of thousands of clones, 79% of them found once; the top ten carry about an eighth. This material consisted of PBMCs, taken after 12 months of ibrutinib treatment. Receptors were obtained from a human donor with chronic lymphocytic leukemia. Both conserved end residues are part of each CDR3. Fields, in order: V gene, D gene, J gene, clone size, CDR3 protein, CDR3 DNA. D genes are given only for firm matches. Clone sizes are given selectively: once, few, many, or a class where the clone is expanded.

v_call: TRBV7-6; d_call: -; j_call: TRBJ1-1; clone_size: -; cdr3_aa: CASSLVVGGPTEAFF; cdr3_nt: TGTGCCAGCAGCTTAGTAGTCGGCGGTCCCACTGAAGCTTTCTTT
v_call: TRBV18; d_call: -; j_call: TRBJ2-1; clone_size: once; cdr3_aa: CASSPQALWDNEQFF; cdr3_nt: TGTGCCAGCTCACCACAGGCACTTTGGGACAATGAGCAGTTCTTC
v_call: TRBV2; d_call: -; j_call: TRBJ2-3; clone_size: -; cdr3_aa: CASVVGDTQYF; cdr3_nt: TGTGCCAGCGTTGTTGGAGATACGCAGTATTTT
v_call: TRBV7-2; d_call: -; j_call: TRBJ2-3; clone_size: -; cdr3_aa: CASRAVGTDTQYF; cdr3_nt: TGTGCCAGCAGGGCGGTTGGCACAGATACGCAGTATTTT
v_call: TRBV27; d_call: -; j_call: TRBJ1-2; clone_size: -; cdr3_aa: CASSLSGTGYTF; cdr3_nt: TGTGCCAGCAGTTTATCAGGGACAGGCTACACCTTC
v_call: TRBV5-1; d_call: TRBD1; j_call: TRBJ1-1; clone_size: -; cdr3_aa: CASSTRQGSTEAFF; cdr3_nt: TGCGCCAGCAGCACCCGACAGGGGTCTACTGAAGCTTTCTTT
v_call: TRBV6-6; d_call: TRBD2; j_call: TRBJ2-5; clone_size: -; cdr3_aa: CASSTTSGRKETQYF; cdr3_nt: TGTGCCAGCAGCACGACTAGCGGGAGAAAAGAGACCCAGTACTTC
v_call: TRBV4-1; d_call: TRBD2; j_call: TRBJ2-5; clone_size: -; cdr3_aa: CASSPETSSGGTQYF; cdr3_nt: TGCGCCAGCAGCCCAGAGACTAGCTCAGGCGGGACCCAGTACTTC
v_call: TRBV6-9; d_call: -; j_call: TRBJ2-1; clone_size: -; cdr3_aa: CASSDAGRPYNEQFF; cdr3_nt: TGTGCCAGCTCAGATGCAGGGAGGCCCTACAATGAGCAGTTCTTC
v_call: TRBV25-1; d_call: TRBD2; j_call: TRBJ2-1; clone_size: -; cdr3_aa: CASSESAGGAYNEQFF; cdr3_nt: TGTGCCAGCAGTGAATCGGCGGGAGGAGCGTACAATGAGCAGTTCTTC
v_call: TRBV7-9; d_call: -; j_call: TRBJ1-1; clone_size: -; cdr3_aa: CASSVQSEAFF; cdr3_nt: TGTGCCAGCAGCGTCCAGAGTGAAGCTTTCTTT
v_call: TRBV5-1; d_call: TRBD2; j_call: TRBJ2-1; clone_size: -; cdr3_aa: CASSLAGVNEQFF; cdr3_nt: TGCGCCAGCAGCTTAGCGGGGGTAAATGAGCAGTTCTTC
v_call: TRBV27; d_call: -; j_call: TRBJ2-7; clone_size: -; cdr3_aa: CASHSDRMTYEQYF; cdr3_nt: TGTGCCAGCCACTCAGACAGGATGACCTACGAGCAGTACTTC
v_call: TRBV15; d_call: -; j_call: TRBJ2-2; clone_size: -; cdr3_aa: CATSRDLGPGELFF; cdr3_nt: TGTGCCACCAGCAGAGATCTTGGCCCCGGGGAGCTGTTTTTT
v_call: TRBV2; d_call: TRBD2; j_call: TRBJ2-1; clone_size: once; cdr3_aa: CASSDTSVGYNEQFF; cdr3_nt: TGTGCCAGCAGCGACACTAGCGTGGGGTACAATGAGCAGTTCTTC
v_call: TRBV6-5; d_call: TRBD2; j_call: TRBJ2-7; clone_size: -; cdr3_aa: CASRTISGGSYEQYF; cdr3_nt: TGTGCCAGCAGAACAATTAGCGGGGGGTCCTACGAGCAGTACTTC
v_call: TRBV15; d_call: -; j_call: TRBJ2-3; clone_size: -; cdr3_aa: CATSRGAAELTDTQYF; cdr3_nt: TGTGCCACCAGCCGAGGAGCAGCGGAGCTCACAGATACGCAGTATTTT